These T cell receptor beta chains were read from a single sample in a study of blood T cell repertoires in COVID-19. The assay was immunoSEQ multiplex PCR, and TCRdb's table has in-frame clones only and misses some. The sample includes 150,000 to 200,000 clones, around four fifths seen only once; the top ten take approximately 6.2%. Sequenced material: peripheral blood. These receptors originate from a man aged 65 to 85 with active or convalescent COVID-19. Both conserved end residues are part of each CDR3. Fields, in order: CDR3 protein, V gene, J gene.

CDR3: CASSSTGWSGNTIYF; V: TRBV27; J: TRBJ1-3
CDR3: CASSYVDWLYQETQYF; V: TRBV6-5; J: TRBJ2-5
CDR3: CASSLGSGLTDTQYF; V: TRBV5-1; J: TRBJ2-3
CDR3: CASRYDRSGNTIYF; V: TRBV6-5; J: TRBJ1-3
CDR3: CASTREGVVTEAFF; V: TRBV6-5; J: TRBJ1-1
CDR3: CASSLVSQGAYGYTF; V: TRBV7-2; J: TRBJ1-2
CDR3: CAWSVKGLNIQYF; V: TRBV30; J: TRBJ2-4
CDR3: CASTTTEGGEAFF; V: TRBV2; J: TRBJ1-1
CDR3: CASAQGAYYGYTF; V: TRBV27; J: TRBJ1-2
CDR3: CASSQVEDGNTEAFF; V: TRBV4-3; J: TRBJ1-1
CDR3: CSVATVTDAYEQYF; V: TRBV29-1; J: TRBJ2-7
CDR3: CASRFYRDMNTEAFF; V: TRBV6-5; J: TRBJ1-1
CDR3: CASSEQGADTEAFF; V: TRBV4-2; J: TRBJ1-1
CDR3: CASSQISTGARENEQFF; V: TRBV3-1/TRBV3-2; J: TRBJ2-1
CDR3: CASSLASEAEAFF; V: TRBV13; J: TRBJ1-1
CDR3: CASSPGSDYEQYF; V: TRBV18; J: TRBJ2-7
CDR3: CASSRQTGPSYEQYF; V: TRBV5-1; J: TRBJ2-7
CDR3: CASSSLPGTYEQYF; V: TRBV5-1; J: TRBJ2-7
CDR3: CASRIREGRDTEAFF; V: TRBV6-6; J: TRBJ1-1
CDR3: CASSTDPDRSESYGYTF; V: TRBV5-4; J: TRBJ1-2
CDR3: CSASSTGGLRF; V: TRBV20-1; J: TRBJ1-2
CDR3: CASSLQGTGANTIYF; V: TRBV7-2; J: TRBJ1-3
CDR3: CASSPGRGWEETQYF; V: TRBV27; J: TRBJ2-5
CDR3: CASSLAGTGGRVEQFF; V: TRBV5-4; J: TRBJ2-1
CDR3: CASSEGQGGTEAFF; V: TRBV5-1; J: TRBJ1-1
CDR3: CASSPIGGGGEKLFF; V: TRBV4-2; J: TRBJ1-4
CDR3: CASSLIAAGGLYEQYF; V: TRBV27; J: TRBJ2-7
CDR3: CASSFTGSPYEQYF; V: TRBV5-6; J: TRBJ2-7
CDR3: CAISESTSGSPQLEQFF; V: TRBV10-3; J: TRBJ2-1
CDR3: CASSPGGLHTDTQYF; V: TRBV18; J: TRBJ2-3
CDR3: CASSLWLAGAAGELFF; V: TRBV5-4; J: TRBJ2-2
CDR3: CASSLISGHGYTF; V: TRBV28; J: TRBJ1-2
CDR3: CASSASGGLQETQYF; V: TRBV9; J: TRBJ2-5
CDR3: CASSLGVAGTYNEQFF; V: TRBV5-4; J: TRBJ2-1
CDR3: CASSLGQNQPQHF; V: TRBV5-1; J: TRBJ1-5
CDR3: CASSALVFLDRSYEQYF; V: TRBV25-1; J: TRBJ2-7
CDR3: CASSVGGPGSTYEQYF; V: TRBV9; J: TRBJ2-7
CDR3: CASSLLGGDHEQYF; V: TRBV7-2; J: TRBJ2-7
CDR3: CASSPSTGTSEQFF; V: TRBV3-1/TRBV3-2; J: TRBJ2-1
CDR3: CASSVLFSAGEQYF; V: TRBV9; J: TRBJ2-7
CDR3: CARYRLWGPSSYNSPLHF; V: TRBV19; J: TRBJ1-6
CDR3: CASSPIIETQYF; V: TRBV18; J: TRBJ2-5
CDR3: CATGRRQGENSPLHF; V: TRBV10-3; J: TRBJ1-6
CDR3: CAISETPRGYTF; V: TRBV10-3; J: TRBJ1-2